These 8 T cell receptor beta chains share one sample of origin, sequenced in a study of tumor-infiltrating lymphocytes in primary liver carcinoma. TCR beta cDNA was made from approximately 500 ng total RNA with a constant-region primer. Three nested multiplex PCR rounds of slightly modified ARM-PCR generated TCR beta libraries. TRBV1-TRBV30 forward primers paired with a C-beta reverse primer were used in the first two PCR rounds, which ran approximately 11 cycles each. One entry per CDR3 protein results from TCRdb running MiXCR on the multiplex PCR reads. The repertoire has 190,000 or so distinct CDR3 sequences, around 60% of them found once; the top ten carry about 7.1%. They got blood RNA out of unsorted whole blood and also pulled out germline DNA. The source material was peripheral blood. These receptors were collected from a woman in her sixties or seventies with primary liver carcinoma and hepatitis B virus infection.

As for this clonotype: Given the absence of the conserved phenylalanine or tryptophan at the CDR3 end, a read error is likely. It is unclear where the CDR3 begins or ends on the DNA, so no DNA is shown, and the CDR3 is as TCRdb lists it. CDR3 loop: CASSLVLVTEALI. V usage is TRBV11-3 and J usage is TRBJ1-1. The V gene's germline CDR1 is SGHNT and CDR2 YENEEA. The CDR3 region is 13 residues in length, termini included.

This clonotype was found many times. CDR3 sequence reads: CASSPRDRTKYNEQFF. Here the CDR3 DNA reads TGTGCCAGCAGCCCGAGGGACAGGACTAAATACAATGAGCAGTTCTTC. The chain employs TRBV11-2 and TRBJ2-1, with 8 bases fitting TRBD1. With 5 bases clipped from V and 4 bases from J, the junction kept 10 bases outside the gene matches. The CDR3 totals 16 residues. Germline V lookup: CDR1 SGHAT, CDR2 FQNNGV.

On this clonotype itself: A much bigger clone sits one base away, suggesting this may be a read error. This rearrangement joins TRBV6-1 to TRBJ2-7, with TRBD1 matching over 9 bases. CDR3 size: 16 residues. Germline V gene data show CDR1 as MNHNS and CDR2 as SASEGT. J gave up 6 bases and V 1 base, and 10 bases lay outside the gene matches. CDR3 nucleotides: TGTGCCAGCAGTGAAGATGGGGACAGGGTTCCGCGCGAGCAGTACTTC. Its translation: CASSEDGDRVPREQYF.

Ten or more counts support this clonotype. The chain employs TRBV28 and TRBJ2-5, with 12 bases lining up with TRBD2. CDR1 is MDHEN, CDR2 SYDVKM, per germline. V trimming: 5 bases; J trimming: 5 bases; junction bases outside the gene matches: 15. The CDR3 covers 18 residues. The CDR3 protein is CASSPRIWTSGMGETQYF. As DNA, the CDR3 is TGTGCCAGCAGTCCCAGGATTTGGACTAGCGGGATGGGGGAGACCCAGTACTTC.

The rearrangement links TRBV12-3 or TRBV12-4 to TRBJ1-3; weak D call: TRBD1 (5 bases). V dropped 4 bases and J dropped 2 bases, with 12 bases sitting between them. The CDR3 extends over 15 amino acids. The CDR3 is CASSWPGRAGNTIYF. CDR3 bases: TGTGCCAGCAGTTGGCCAGGGCGAGCTGGAAACACCATATATTTT.

The chain couples TRBV11-2 to TRBJ2-3; D is unclear. CDR3 length equals 14 residues. Germline V lookup: CDR1 SGHAT, CDR2 FQNNGV. Between the trimmed V and J ends, which lost 5 bases and 3 bases, there was a span of 12 bases. The CDR3 sequence: CASSPTESTDTQYF. The CDR3, as DNA: TGTGCCAGCAGCCCAACTGAATCGACAGATACGCAGTATTTT.

There are many counts of this clonotype. This chain joins TRBV4-1 and TRBJ1-1; D gene unclear. The CDR3 spans 14 residues. The V end lost 5 bases, the J end lost 6 bases, and 16 bases lay between the germline ends. The germline gives CDR1 MGHRA, CDR2 YSYEKL. Here the CDR3 reads CASSKRGGVPEAFF. The CDR3 region has the DNA TGCGCCAGCAGCAAACGCGGTGGGGTGCCTGAAGCTTTCTTT.

This clonotype was counted at least ten times. This rearrangement joins TRBV12-3 or TRBV12-4 to TRBJ2-7; 10 bases align to TRBD1. V trimming: 4 bases; J trimming: 6 bases; junction bases outside the gene matches: 12. CDR3 length: 16 residues. CDR3 nucleotides: TGTGCCAGCAGTTCTCCTAGACAGGGGGCCTTGGGCGAGCAGTACTTC. Translation gives CASSSPRQGALGEQYF.